What follows are 21 T cell receptor beta chains derived from one specimen sequenced in a study of CD8 T cells in Susac syndrome. RNA in amounts of about 0.5 to 1 ug was reverse transcribed with random hexamers. TCRdb analysed the immunoSEQ multiplex PCR reads with MiXCR anew, one entry per CDR3 protein. This table has approximately 120,000 distinct CDR3 sequences, about 95% appearing once. The sample comprised CD4+ T cells from PBMCs. All receptors derive from a human donor in good health.

This chain joins TRBV6-2 or TRBV6-3 and TRBJ1-1, with 8 bases lining up with TRBD1. Germline V gene data show CDR1 as MNHEY and CDR2 as SVGEGT. The CDR3 covers 14 residues. The J segment lost 1 base and the V segment lost 6 bases, leaving 4 bases of the junction unmatched. CDR3 sequence reads: CASSAGGPNTEAFF. CDR3 DNA sequence: TGTGCCAGCAGCGCAGGGGGCCCGAACACTGAAGCTTTCTTT.

The rearrangement links TRBV3-1 to TRBJ2-2; D uncertain. CDR3 length equals 13 residues. The germline V gene has CDR1 LGHDT and CDR2 YNNKEL (reference sequence). With 3 bases removed from V and 8 bases from J, the gap between germline ends came to 10 bases. The CDR3 is CASSHEYGGELFF. The DNA for the CDR3 is TGTGCCAGCAGCCACGAATACGGTGGGGAGCTGTTTTTT.

This clonotype was found a few times. The gene calls are TRBV2 and TRBJ2-7; TRBD2 matches at 7 bases. Per germline, CDR1 SNHLY and CDR2 FYNNEI. Unmatched junction bases numbered 4, after V lost 3 bases and J lost 2 bases. This CDR3 is 14 amino acids long. The CDR3 DNA reads TGTGCCAGCAGTGAGGCTAGCGGTCCCTACGAGCAGTACTTC. It specifies CASSEASGPYEQYF.

The V and J genes are TRBV7-2 and TRBJ1-2; 7 bases align to TRBD1. Germline V gene lookup returns CDR1 SGHTA and CDR2 FQGNSA. Trimming at V came to 4 bases and at J to 5 bases, leaving 10 bases not matched to a gene. This CDR3 has 15 residues. CDR3 nucleotides: TGTGCCAGCAGCTCATTCGACAGGGAGGGGTATGGCTACACCTTC. Translation gives CASSSFDREGYGYTF.

The count of this clonotype is one. The gene calls are TRBV6-2 or TRBV6-3 and TRBJ1-2; D remains ambiguous. Trimming took off 5 bases at V and 4 bases at J, with 14 bases between the two ends. Germline CDR1 reads MNHEY; CDR2 reads SVGEGT. This CDR3 comprises 14 residues. CDR3 protein: CASSPTAEGYGYTF. CDR3 nucleotide sequence: TGTGCCAGCAGTCCGACCGCGGAAGGCTATGGCTACACCTTC.

This clonotype was observed a few times. This chain joins TRBV7-9 and TRBJ1-2; unclear D gene. Germline-derived CDR1 and CDR2 are SEHNR and FQNEAQ (reference sequence). V was pared by 3 bases and J by 3 bases, with 5 bases between. This CDR3 has 12 amino acids. The CDR3 DNA follows: TGTGCCAGCAGCTTTGGGGACTATGGCTACACCTTC. It translates to CASSFGDYGYTF.

The chain links TRBV30 to TRBJ1-1; D is unresolved. Per germline, CDR1 GTSNPN and CDR2 SVGIG (reference sequence). V was trimmed by 5 bases and J by 4 bases, leaving 8 bases between them. The CDR3 runs 11 residues. CDR3 region: CAWEGSTEAFF. The CDR3 DNA is TGTGCCTGGGAGGGAAGCACTGAAGCTTTCTTT.

This clonotype was recorded only once. The chain joins TRBV6-2 or TRBV6-3 to TRBJ2-3, with D unclear. The V end was cut by 0 bases, the J end by 0 bases, with 7 bases between. The CDR3 is 15 amino acids. The germline V gene encodes CDR1 MNHEY and CDR2 SVGEGT. In nucleotides, the CDR3 is TGTGCCAGCAGTTACTCGACGGAGAGCACAGATACGCAGTATTTT. This translates into CASSYSTESTDTQYF.

The CDR3 loop reads CASSLDVVHGYTF. CDR3 nucleotides: TGTGCCAGCAGCTTAGATGTGGTTCACGGCTACACCTTC. V and J are TRBV7-8 and TRBJ1-2; no definite D call. Trimming pared 1 base from V and 8 bases from J, leaving 11 bases between. The CDR3 is 13 amino acids. Germline lookup yields CDR1 SGHVS and CDR2 FQNEAQ.

J is TRBJ2-2 and V is TRBV25-1, with D perhaps TRBD1 (6 bases). The ends were cut back, 3 bases at V and 5 bases at J, with 7 bases in the middle. Germline CDR1 reads MGHDK; CDR2 reads SYGVNS. The CDR3 covers 13 residues. The CDR3 loop reads CASSDGTTGELFF. Written as DNA, the CDR3 is TGTGCCAGCAGTGATGGGACAACCGGGGAGCTGTTTTTT.

This clonotype was detected only once. The chain employs TRBV7-2 and TRBJ2-1; TRBD2 matches at 8 bases. V shed 5 bases and J 7 bases; nucleotides not matched to a gene: 7. There are 14 residues in the CDR3. Germline assignment: CDR1 SGHTA and CDR2 FQGNSA. This CDR3 is CASSPQVAGNEQFF. The CDR3 coding sequence is TGTGCCAGCAGCCCGCAAGTAGCGGGAAATGAGCAGTTCTTC.

V and J are TRBV6-1 and TRBJ1-1; the D is unclear. The CDR3 contains 13 residues. Germline loops: CDR1 MNHNS, CDR2 SASEGT. Deletions cut 2 bases from V and 1 base from J, with 5 bases between. DNA of the CDR3: TGTGCCAGCAGTGAAAGGGAGAACACTGAAGCTTTCTTT. Translating it yields CASSERENTEAFF.

The chain has TRBV20-1 and TRBJ1-1; weak D call: TRBD1 (6 bases). The CDR3 runs 13 residues. Between the trimmed V and J ends, which lost 0 bases and 10 bases, there was a span of 15 bases. Germline lookup yields CDR1 DFQATT and CDR2 SNEGSKA (reference sequence). The CDR3 region has the DNA TGCAGTGCTAGAGATCGATGGGGGGCACGAGCTTTCTTT. Its translation: CSARDRWGARAFF.

This clonotype showed up just once. This sequence joins TRBV7-2 and TRBJ1-5; D not certain. Germline lookup yields CDR1 SGHTA and CDR2 FQGNSA. V was pared by 3 bases and J by 0 bases, with 9 bases between. The CDR3 covers 15 residues. CDR3 bases: TGTGCCAGCAGCTTTTACCCCGATAGCAATCAGCCCCAGCATTTT. Its protein is CASSFYPDSNQPQHF.

This CDR3 is CSAVQGNYGYTF. DNA for the CDR3: TGCAGTGCTGTGCAGGGCAACTATGGCTACACCTTC. This sequence joins TRBV20-1 and TRBJ1-2, with D maybe TRBD1 (5 bases). The V and J ends lost 5 bases and 2 bases respectively, with 9 bases between them. In germline, CDR1 is DFQATT, CDR2 SNEGSKA (reference sequence). This CDR3 is built from 12 residues.

The V and J genes are TRBV19 and TRBJ1-2; 9 bases are a match to TRBD1. Germline loops: CDR1 LNHDA, CDR2 SQIVND (reference sequence). V lost 5 bases to trimming and J lost 8 bases; unmatched junction nucleotides: 12. CDR3 length: 15 residues. For the CDR3, the DNA is TGTGCCAGTAGTCCTCGACTCGGGACAGGGTGGGGCTACACCTTC. As protein: CASSPRLGTGWGYTF.

The chain carries TRBV20-1 and TRBJ2-3, with D possibly matching TRBD2 (5 bases). Germline loops: CDR1 DFQATT, CDR2 SNEGSKA (reference sequence). V was trimmed by 8 bases and J by 4 bases, leaving 19 bases between them. The CDR3 totals 14 residues. Here the CDR3 reads CSSRRGSRADTQYF. CDR3 DNA sequence: TGCAGTTCTCGTAGAGGGAGTCGAGCAGATACGCAGTATTTT.

V is TRBV19 and J is TRBJ2-2; D is unclear. The CDR3 covers 14 residues. Per germline, CDR1 LNHDA and CDR2 SQIVND (reference sequence). V lost 7 bases and J lost 3, with 12 bases in between. The CDR3: CASKEKGYTGELFF. As DNA, the CDR3 is TGTGCCAGTAAAGAGAAGGGTTACACCGGGGAGCTGTTTTTT.

V is TRBV27 and J is TRBJ1-5, with 9 bases aligning to TRBD1. In germline, CDR1 is MNHEY, CDR2 SMNVEV (reference sequence). The CDR3 sequence is 17 residues long. V trimming: 0 bases; J trimming: 1 base; junction bases outside the gene matches: 4. This CDR3 reads CASSLSFGTGSNQPQHF. Written as DNA, the CDR3 is TGTGCCAGCAGTTTATCTTTTGGGACAGGGAGCAATCAGCCCCAGCATTTT.

The chain uses TRBV5-1 and TRBJ1-2, with a tentative D call TRBD1 (5 bases). V was trimmed by 4 bases and J by 2 bases, leaving 21 bases between them. The CDR3 is made up of 17 amino acids. Germline values: CDR1 SGHRS, CDR2 YFSETQ. This chain's CDR3 is CASSVGPGVGDNYGYTF. Written as DNA, the CDR3 is TGCGCCAGCAGCGTTGGACCGGGGGTTGGGGACAACTATGGCTACACCTTC.

The CDR3 DNA sequence: TGTGCCAGCAGCCCTAGTTATACGCCCTTCAATGAGCAGTTCTTC. It yields the protein CASSPSYTPFNEQFF. The rearrangement joins TRBV7-2 to TRBJ2-1; the D is unclear. The CDR3 runs 15 residues. The V and J ends lost 5 bases and 6 bases respectively, with 17 bases between them. Per germline, CDR1 SGHTA and CDR2 FQGNSA.